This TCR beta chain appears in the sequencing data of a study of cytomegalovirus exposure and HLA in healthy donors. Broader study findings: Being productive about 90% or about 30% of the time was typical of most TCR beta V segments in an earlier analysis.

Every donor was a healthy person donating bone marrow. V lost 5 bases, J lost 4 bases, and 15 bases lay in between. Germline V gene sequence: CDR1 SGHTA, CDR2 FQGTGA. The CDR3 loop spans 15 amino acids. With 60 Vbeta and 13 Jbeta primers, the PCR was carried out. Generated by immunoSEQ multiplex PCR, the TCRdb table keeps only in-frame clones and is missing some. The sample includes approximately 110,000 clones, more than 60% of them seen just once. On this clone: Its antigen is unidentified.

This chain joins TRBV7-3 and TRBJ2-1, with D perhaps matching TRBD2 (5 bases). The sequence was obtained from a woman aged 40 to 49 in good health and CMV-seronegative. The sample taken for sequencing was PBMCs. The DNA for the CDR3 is TGTGCCAGCAGCCCCGCTCGGAGGAGTTACAATGAGCAGTTCTTC. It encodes CASSPARRSYNEQFF.